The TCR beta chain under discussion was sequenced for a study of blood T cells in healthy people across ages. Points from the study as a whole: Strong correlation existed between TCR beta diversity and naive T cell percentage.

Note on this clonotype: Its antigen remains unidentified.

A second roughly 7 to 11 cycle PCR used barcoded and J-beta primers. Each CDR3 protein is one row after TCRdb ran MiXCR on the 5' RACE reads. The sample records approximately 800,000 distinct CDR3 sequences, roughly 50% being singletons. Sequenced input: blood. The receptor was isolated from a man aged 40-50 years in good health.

CDR3 sequence: CSVSGLEETQYF. The CDR3 coding sequence is TGCAGCGTTAGCGGCCTAGAAGAGACCCAGTACTTC. The chain uses TRBV29-1 and TRBJ2-5, with D possibly matching TRBD2 (5 bases). CDR3 length: 12 residues. Trimming removed 5 bases from V and 3 bases from J, with 10 bases in between. Germline V lookup: CDR1 SQVTM, CDR2 ANQGSEA.